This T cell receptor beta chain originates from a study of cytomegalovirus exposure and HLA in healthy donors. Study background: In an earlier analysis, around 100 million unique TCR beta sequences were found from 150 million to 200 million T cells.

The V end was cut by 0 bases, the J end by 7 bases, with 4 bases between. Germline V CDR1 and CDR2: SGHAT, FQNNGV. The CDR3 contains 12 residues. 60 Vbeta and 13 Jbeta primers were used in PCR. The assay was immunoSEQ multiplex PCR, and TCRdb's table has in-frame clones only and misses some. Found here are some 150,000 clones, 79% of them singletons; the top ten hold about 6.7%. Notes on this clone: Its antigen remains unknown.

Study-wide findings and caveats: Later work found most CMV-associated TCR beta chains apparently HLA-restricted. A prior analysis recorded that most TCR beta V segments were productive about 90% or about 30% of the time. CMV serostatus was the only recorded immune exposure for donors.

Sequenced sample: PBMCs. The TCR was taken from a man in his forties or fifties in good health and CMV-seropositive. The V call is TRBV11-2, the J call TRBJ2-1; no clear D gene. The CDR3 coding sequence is TGTGCCAGCAGCTTAGAACTTAATGAGCAGTTCTTC. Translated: CASSLELNEQFF.